These 29 T cell receptor beta chains were sequenced from one sample in a study of patients and donors after allogeneic stem cell transplantation. From the RT-PCR reads, TCRdb called clonotypes with MiXCR, one entry per CDR3 protein. The sample yields approximately 160,000 distinct CDR3 sequences, around 30% seen once. Sequencing was performed on blood, either unsorted or a sorted T cell fraction (not recorded which). The source of these receptors is a human donor who was either an allogeneic HSCT recipient or a stem cell or donor lymphocyte infusion donor (not recorded which). It is not recorded whose cells these are; they may come from a transplant donor.

The chain combines TRBV6-5 with TRBJ2-1; possibly TRBD2 for D (5 bases). Trimming took 7 bases from V and 7 from J, leaving 14 bases between them. Germline loops: CDR1 MNHEY, CDR2 SVGAGI. The CDR3 loop spans 13 amino acids. Here the CDR3 reads CASTQGSSNEQFF. The CDR3 DNA is TGTGCCAGCACCCAAGGGAGTTCGAATGAGCAGTTCTTC.

This sequence joins TRBV6-2 or TRBV6-3 and TRBJ2-6, with 7 bases aligning to TRBD1. The CDR3 has 15 amino acids. J lost 4 bases, V lost 5 bases, and 5 bases had no gene match. Germline assignment: CDR1 MNHEY and CDR2 SVGEGT. In nucleotides, the CDR3 is TGTGCCAGCAGTAAACAGGGGCGAGGGGCCAACGTCCTGACTTTC. Translating gives CASSKQGRGANVLTF.

This clonotype occurred a few times. V usage is TRBV7-2 and J usage is TRBJ1-5; 7 nucleotides align to TRBD1. CDR3 size: 15 residues. Germline-derived CDR1 and CDR2 are SGHTA and FQGNSA. V was clipped by 0 bases and J by 6 bases; unmatched bases: 5. The CDR3 region has the DNA TGTGCCAGCAGCTTAGCGTACCAGGGGGGTCAGCCCCAGCATTTT. It encodes CASSLAYQGGQPQHF.

The chain recombines TRBV5-1 with TRBJ2-3, with 7 bases aligning to TRBD2. Germline CDR1 is SGHRS and CDR2 is YFSETQ. Trimming at V came to 4 bases and at J to 3 bases, leaving 5 bases not matched to a gene. The CDR3 is 14 amino acids. The CDR3 is CASSLLAQTDTQYF. The CDR3 bases are TGCGCCAGCAGCCTACTAGCGCAGACAGATACGCAGTATTTT.

The chain uses TRBV5-5 and TRBJ2-1; D might be TRBD2 (5 bases). V was shortened by 4 bases and J by 4 bases, with 18 bases between the two germline ends. CDR1 is SGHKS, CDR2 YYEKEE, per germline (reference sequence). CDR3 length: 16 residues. CDR3: CASSLKGGYSYNEQFF. CDR3 DNA sequence: TGTGCCAGCAGCCTGAAAGGCGGGTATTCATACAATGAGCAGTTCTTC.

The J gene is TRBJ2-7, the V gene TRBV5-1, with 10 bases fitting TRBD1. This CDR3 spans 16 amino acids. CDR1 SGHRS and CDR2 YFSETQ come from the germline V gene. J was trimmed by 0 bases and V by 4 bases; bases with no gene match: 7. CDR3 in DNA: TGCGCCAGCAGCCCGAGACAGGGGGCGAGCTCCTACGAGCAGTACTTC. Encoded protein: CASSPRQGASSYEQYF.

In its sample, this clonotype was seen a few times. The rearrangement joins TRBV6-5 to TRBJ1-4; D is perhaps TRBD1 (5 bases). CDR3 length: 15 residues. The V gene lost 2 bases and the J gene lost 7 bases, with 14 bases spanning the gap. CDR1 is MNHEY and CDR2 is SVGAGI in the germline V gene. DNA of the CDR3: TGTGCCAGCAGTTACGGGGCCCGGCGAGCTGAAAAACTGTTTTTT. Its protein product is CASSYGARRAEKLFF.

The chain carries TRBV28 and TRBJ1-3, with TRBD1 as a possible D gene (5 bases). The length of the CDR3 is 17 residues. The ends were cut back, 6 bases at V and 3 bases at J, with 21 bases in the middle. Germline V gene sequence: CDR1 MDHEN, CDR2 SYDVKM. CDR3 loop: CASRSGGSGYSGNTIYF. In nucleotides, the CDR3 is TGTGCCAGCAGGTCCGGGGGGTCAGGGTATAGTGGAAACACCATATATTTT.

This rearrangement joins TRBV20-1 to TRBJ2-2; TRBD1 matches 10 bases. V shed 4 bases and J 10 bases; nucleotides not matched to a gene: 3. The CDR3 is 12 amino acids. Germline-derived CDR1 and CDR2 are DFQATT and SNEGSKA (reference sequence). The CDR3 is CSATTGGKELFF. The DNA for the CDR3 is TGCAGTGCTACGACAGGGGGCAAGGAGCTGTTTTTT.

Written as DNA, the CDR3 is TGTGCCAGCTCACCGGGACAGGGAAACGAGCAGTACTTC. Translation: CASSPGQGNEQYF. The genes are TRBV18 and TRBJ2-7; TRBD1 matches 9 bases. CDR1 is KGHSH and CDR2 is LQKENI in the germline V gene. CDR3 length: 13 amino acids. Unmatched junction bases numbered 2, after V lost 3 bases and J lost 5 bases.

This chain joins TRBV29-1 and TRBJ2-7; 10 positions match TRBD1. CDR1 is SQVTM and CDR2 is ANQGSEA in the germline V gene. The V segment lost 4 bases and the J segment 0 bases; nucleotides outside the gene matches: 3. The CDR3 consists of 14 residues. DNA of the CDR3: TGCAGCGTTGGAGGGACAGGGGCCTCCTACGAGCAGTACTTC. Its protein is CSVGGTGASYEQYF.

There are a few counts of this clonotype. The chain employs TRBV6-1 and TRBJ1-1; D is perhaps TRBD1 (6 bases). Trimming took off 6 bases at V and 1 base at J, with 9 bases between the two ends. Germline V lookup: CDR1 MNHNS, CDR2 SASEGT. The CDR3 consists of 13 residues. The CDR3 nucleotides read TGTGCCAGCAGACAGGGCACGAACACTGAAGCTTTCTTT. Protein: CASRQGTNTEAFF.

The CDR3 sequence is CASALRGEGTEAFF. In nucleotides, the CDR3 is TGTGCTAGTGCCTTGAGGGGGGAGGGCACTGAAGCTTTCTTT. V and J are TRBV12-5 and TRBJ1-1; D is perhaps TRBD1 (6 bases). In germline, CDR1 is LGHNT, CDR2 FRNRAP. CDR3 length equals 14 residues. The V end was cut by 7 bases, the J end by 4 bases, with 16 bases between.

This clonotype was observed a few times. The genes are TRBV25-1 and TRBJ2-3; possibly TRBD1 or TRBD2 for D (6 bases each). Germline CDR1 MGHDK, CDR2 SYGVNS. The CDR3 is made up of 16 amino acids. The V end lost 3 bases, the J end lost 5 bases, and 18 bases lay between the germline ends. DNA for the CDR3: TGTGCCAGCAGTGACCACCCCGGGGGCTGGGGAGATACGCAGTATTTT. Translating it yields CASSDHPGGWGDTQYF. Combining the CDR3 with reference TRBV25-1 and TRBJ2-3 gives the whole variable domain EADIYQTPRYLVIGTGKKITLECSQTMGHDKMYWYQQDPGMELHLIHYSYGVNSTEKGDLSSESTVSRIRTEHFPLTLESARPSHTSQYLCASSDHPGGWGDTQYFGPGTRLTVL.

The V call is TRBV12-3 or TRBV12-4, the J call TRBJ2-7; 8 nucleotides match TRBD1. CDR3 length: 15 residues. V lost 1 base to trimming and J lost 2 bases; unmatched junction nucleotides: 4. CDR3 sequence reads: CASSLGQGITYEQYF. The CDR3 coding sequence is TGTGCCAGCAGTTTAGGACAGGGGATTACCTACGAGCAGTACTTC.

This chain uses TRBV20-1 with TRBJ2-7; D is possibly TRBD2 (8 bases). The CDR3 extends over 14 amino acids. Germline V gene sequence: CDR1 DFQATT, CDR2 SNEGSKA (reference sequence). The V and J ends lost 4 bases and 2 bases respectively, with 15 bases between them. The CDR3 sequence is CSATGGTRPYEQYF. The CDR3 DNA follows: TGCAGTGCTACAGGGGGGACTAGACCCTACGAGCAGTACTTC.

This clonotype was found a few times. J is TRBJ2-7 and V is TRBV3-1; possibly TRBD1 for D (6 bases). Germline V gives CDR1 LGHDT, CDR2 YNNKEL (reference sequence). Trimming took 0 bases from V and 5 from J, leaving 14 bases between them. The CDR3 is 15 amino acids. The CDR3 is CASSQERRGFDEQYF. CDR3 coding DNA: TGTGCCAGCAGCCAAGAGCGCAGGGGATTCGACGAGCAGTACTTC.

In this sample, this clonotype turned up many times. The chain uses TRBV7-6 and TRBJ2-7; D uncertain. Per germline, CDR1 SGHVS and CDR2 FNYEAQ. This CDR3 region has 12 residues. V lost 4 bases and J 4 bases, leaving 8 bases between the germline ends. Here the CDR3 DNA reads TGTGCCAGCAGCTCATCTGGGTACGAGCAGTACTTC. It specifies CASSSSGYEQYF. Full variable domain (rest looked up from reference TRBV7-6 and TRBJ2-7): GAGVSQSPRYKVTKRGQDVALRCDPISGHVSLYWYRQALGQGPEFLTYFNYEAQQDKSGLPNDRFSAERPEGSISTLTIQRTEQRDSAMYRCASSSSGYEQYFGPGTRLTVT.

For the CDR3, the DNA is TGTGCCAGCAGCTCTCTGGATGAAGCTTTCTTT. Residues: CASSSLDEAFF. V and J are TRBV5-6 and TRBJ1-1; D is uncertain. Germline-derived CDR1 and CDR2 are SGHDT and YYEEEE. V lost 3 bases and J 7 bases, leaving 7 bases between the germline ends. The CDR3 consists of 11 residues.

This clonotype was observed a handful of times. The chain combines TRBV2 with TRBJ2-6, with D perhaps matching TRBD1 (5 bases). The CDR3 sequence is 14 residues long. Germline loops: CDR1 SNHLY, CDR2 FYNNEI. V lost 4 bases and J lost 3, with 7 bases in between. DNA of the CDR3: TGTGCCAGCAGTGTAAGGGGTGGGGCCAACGTCCTGACTTTC. Its translation: CASSVRGGANVLTF.

The V gene is TRBV18, the J gene TRBJ2-1; D remains unclear. Trimming pared 7 bases from V and 0 bases from J, leaving 4 bases between. The CDR3 is 12 residues long. Germline V gene sequence: CDR1 KGHSH, CDR2 LQKENI. The CDR3 nucleotides read TGTGCCAGCTGGCCCTCCTACAATGAGCAGTTCTTC. It encodes CASWPSYNEQFF.

This clonotype came up many times. The chain couples TRBV28 to TRBJ1-2; a weak D match, TRBD1 (5 bases). There are 15 residues in the CDR3. Germline CDR1 and CDR2: MDHEN and SYDVKM. The V gene lost 2 bases and the J gene lost 4 bases, with 14 bases spanning the gap. CDR3 coding DNA: TGTGCCAGCAGTTTAATACAGGAAGCCCTCTATGGCTACACCTTC. Translated, it gives CASSLIQEALYGYTF.

This sequence joins TRBV12-3 or TRBV12-4 and TRBJ1-2, with a weak D call TRBD1 (5 bases). The germline V and J ends were trimmed by 5 bases and 3 bases, with 16 bases remaining between them. CDR3 length: 15 residues. CDR3 DNA sequence: TGTGCCAGCAGTCCGGGCAGGGCATCCCACTATGGCTACACCTTC. It yields the protein CASSPGRASHYGYTF.

The chain links TRBV2 to TRBJ2-7; TRBD1 matches at 7 bases. V lost 8 bases, J lost 6 bases, and 10 bases stayed unmatched. CDR1 and CDR2 (germline): SNHLY, FYNNEI. This CDR3 is built from 13 residues. DNA for the CDR3: TGTGCCAGCTATACCCTCAGGGGGAGCGAGCAGTACTTC. This encodes CASYTLRGSEQYF.

V gene TRBV12-3 or TRBV12-4 combines with J gene TRBJ1-2; D uncertain. V shed 3 bases and J shed 2 bases, with 4 bases lying between them. This CDR3 contains 12 residues. The DNA of the CDR3 is TGTGCCAGCAGTTTCACCAACTATGGCTACACCTTC. This sequence encodes CASSFTNYGYTF.

V and J are TRBV20-1 and TRBJ1-2; TRBD1 aligns across 8 bases. CDR1 DFQATT and CDR2 SNEGSKA come from the germline V gene (reference sequence). J lost 5 bases, V lost 1 base, and 3 bases had no gene match. The CDR3 covers 13 residues. Here the CDR3 DNA reads TGCAGTGCTAGAGTGACAGGGGAATATGGCTACACCTTC. Translating gives CSARVTGEYGYTF.

The V and J genes are TRBV12-3 or TRBV12-4 and TRBJ2-1; D gene uncertain. This CDR3 spans 15 amino acids. V lost 1 base and J lost 0, with 7 bases in between. The DNA for the CDR3 is TGTGCCAGCAGTTTAGGGGATTTCTCCTACAATGAGCAGTTCTTC. Its translation is CASSLGDFSYNEQFF.

This clonotype was seen more than once but under ten times. V is TRBV5-6 and J is TRBJ1-1; 7 bases align to TRBD1. Germline loops: CDR1 SGHDT, CDR2 YYEEEE. CDR3 length: 15 residues. Trimming took 1 base from V and 4 from J; bases not matched to a gene: 7. Written as DNA, the CDR3 is TGTGCCAGCAGCTTGTTCGACAGGGCGGGCACTGAAGCTTTCTTT. It codes for CASSLFDRAGTEAFF.

This sequence joins TRBV9 and TRBJ2-5, with 11 nucleotides matching TRBD2. CDR3 size: 18 residues. Germline V CDR1 and CDR2: SGDLS, YYNGEE. V shed 3 bases and J 4 bases; nucleotides not matched to a gene: 14. DNA of the CDR3: TGTGCCAGCAGCGAGTATAGCGGGAGGGCCCACCTCGGAGAGACCCAGTACTTC. It translates to CASSEYSGRAHLGETQYF.